This T cell receptor beta chain is from a study of Ad26.COV2.S vaccination and SARS-CoV-2 variants. Using immunoSEQ multiplex PCR, the repertoire was profiled, and TCRdb retains in-frame clones only, with some absent. The data hold roughly 680,000 clones, with more than 80% observed a single time. The CDR3 length is 16 residues. V lost 2 bases and J lost 0, with 14 bases in between. Per the germline V gene, CDR1 is GTSNPN and CDR2 is SVGIG (reference sequence). Documented treatment: approximately 18 received Ad26.COV2.S at low or high dose, single or two shots; a few received placebo; per-sample allocation not given. Repertoires come from day 63 after the first vaccine or placebo injection.

The TCR comes from a person aged 18-65 years who received the Ad26.COV2.S COVID-19 vaccine or a placebo. The chain couples TRBV30 to TRBJ2-1; D is undetermined. Sample: peripheral blood, taken in a trial of Ad26.COV2.S vaccine versus placebo. Written as DNA, the CDR3 is TGTGCCTGGAGTACTTCCTTATTAAGCTCCTACAATGAGCAGTTCTTC. It yields the protein CAWSTSLLSSYNEQFF.